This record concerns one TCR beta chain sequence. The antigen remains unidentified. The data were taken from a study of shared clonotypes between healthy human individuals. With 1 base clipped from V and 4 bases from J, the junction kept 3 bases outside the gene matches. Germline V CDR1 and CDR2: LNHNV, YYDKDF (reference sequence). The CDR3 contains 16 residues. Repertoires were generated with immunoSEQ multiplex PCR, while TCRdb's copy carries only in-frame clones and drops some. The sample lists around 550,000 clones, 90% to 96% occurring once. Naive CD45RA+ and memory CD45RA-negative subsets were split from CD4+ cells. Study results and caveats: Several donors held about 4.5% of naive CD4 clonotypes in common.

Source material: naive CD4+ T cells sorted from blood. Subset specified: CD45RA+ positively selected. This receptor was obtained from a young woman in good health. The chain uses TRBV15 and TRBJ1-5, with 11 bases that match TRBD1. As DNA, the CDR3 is TGTGCCACCAGCAGAGGGGACAGGGGGTTTAATCAGCCCCAGCATTTT. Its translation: CATSRGDRGFNQPQHF. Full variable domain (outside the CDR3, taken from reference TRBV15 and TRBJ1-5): DAMVIQNPRYQVTQFGKPVTLSCSQTLNHNVMYWYQQKSSQAPKLLFHYYDKDFNNEADTPDNFQSRRPNTSFCFLDIRSPGLGDTAMYLCATSRGDRGFNQPQHFGDGTRLSIL.